A single T cell receptor beta chain is shown here with its context. Its antigen is currently unknown. This sample is drawn from a study of shared clonotypes between healthy human individuals. Study in general: Donor ages ranged 18 to 49 years: a couple of women, a few men. Notes on the study in general: Against clonotypes common to all four donors, non-shared ones had lower generation probabilities.

This CDR3 region has 16 residues. Germline V gene data show CDR1 as MNHNY and CDR2 as SVGAGI (reference sequence). Deletions cut 3 bases from V and 0 bases from J, with 15 bases between. Sequencing used immunoSEQ multiplex PCR; TCRdb keeps in-frame clones, though not all of them. The table records about 2 million clones, 85% to 95% of them present only once. Naive CD8 populations comprised CD45RO-negative cells positively selected for CCR7, excluding terminally differentiated effector memory CD45RA+ cells. Adult donors, all healthy and HIV-negative, had no recent acute infections or vaccinations. The chain combines TRBV6-6 with TRBJ2-7; maybe TRBD1 (6 bases). The receptor's source is a man in his late teens or twenties in good health. Input material: naive CD8+ T cells sorted from blood. CDR3 in DNA: TGTGCCAGCAGTTATTTCTTCCGGGACAACTCCTACGAGCAGTACTTC. Protein: CASSYFFRDNSYEQYF.